This TCR beta chain derives from a study of blood T cell repertoires in COVID-19. The overall study: COVID-19 samples, acute and convalescent, were from the United States, Italy and Spain.

Participants came from some 26 US areas, aged about 18 to 100 years. Per the study methods: Reference gene primer amplification gave estimated nucleated cell counts. The repertoire was sequenced with immunoSEQ multiplex PCR; TCRdb's copy has only in-frame clones and lacks some. V, J and clone size reflect that table, while D and trimming were determined from the DNA. Counted here are some 150,000 clones, roughly 90% occurring once; the ten biggest clones make up less than 0.85%. Germline V CDR1 and CDR2: SGHNT, YENEEA. Trimming took 5 bases from V and 13 from J, leaving 15 bases between them. This CDR3 has 12 amino acids.

V gene TRBV11-3 combines with J gene TRBJ2-1, with TRBD1 as a possible D gene (6 bases). The clonotype was recovered from a woman aged 18-29 years who had recovered from COVID-19. The sequencing input was PBMCs or T cells enriched from blood (not recorded which). CDR3 in amino acids: CASSPGETVQFF. CDR3 bases: TGTGCCAGCAGCCCAGGGGAGACTGTCCAGTTCTTC.